This TCR beta chain was identified during a study of T cells after yellow fever vaccination (dated by TCRdb to 2018 to 2020). Context from the whole study: The SMART-Seq v4 Ultra Low Input RNA kit was used to prepare libraries from fractions with low cell numbers. To track T-cell clones before and after primary and booster YFV17D yellow fever vaccination, bulk TCR alpha and beta repertoires were sequenced longitudinally. Two healthy male donors made up the cohort, one aged 18 to 29 years and the other aged 30 to 40 years. Blood was collected at multiple timepoints before and after primary and secondary immunization, and bulk PBMC replicates and cell subsets were isolated. What the study reported, not specific to this receptor: A small fraction of clonotypes showed up in both the CD4 and CD8 compartments, probably as a result of convergent recombination. Computational filtering was required because FACS-sorted repertoires could contain abundant contaminating clonotypes from the bulk population. The secondary T-cell response was found to be weaker but faster than the primary response, with a peak reached on day 5 rather than on day 15. Most clones expanded after primary vaccination (approximately 95% of CD4 and about 85% of CD8) were re-detected after the booster, suggesting that broad memory maintenance occurred. The study included only a couple of donors, which limits how far the findings can be generalized.

For this clonotype: There are no base qualities to consult, and no much larger clone falls within one base.

V drops 8 bases and J drops 18 bases, leaving 23 bases in between. CDR1 and CDR2, looked up from the germline V gene, are SNHLY and FYNNEI. Measured from the cysteine to the phenylalanine, the CDR3 is 13 residues long. This entry keeps only the CDR3 DNA: 39 bases, framed from base 1. The sample's treatment or condition label, in plain terms: live attenuated yellow fever vaccine strain. A standard Ficoll-Paque protocol was used to isolate PBMCs from peripheral blood. Epitope-specific CD8 T cells were sorted with a dextramer loaded with the yellow fever NS4B epitope peptide, together with anti-CD3 and anti-CD8 staining. TriZol was used to extract RNA from bulk PBMCs, CD4 and CD8 fractions, and dextramer-positive and dextramer-negative fractions. TCR cDNA was made using 5'RACE template switching, a step that added a universal primer site and unique molecular identifiers. cDNA synthesis was primed from both the TCR alpha and TCR beta constant segments. Two PCR steps were used to amplify libraries, with sample barcodes and sequencing adapters being added in the second step. Libraries were sequenced on Illumina HiSeq 2500 (2x100 bp) or NovaSeq (2x150 bp). The published analysis was carried out like this. Demultiplexing of reads and collapsing into UMI consensus sequences were performed with MIGEC, and V(D)J alignment was carried out with MiXCR. Vaccine-responding clonotypes were defined with edgeR using replicate PBMC samples, requiring FDR below 0.01 and a log2 fold change above 5 up to day 15. Each bulk clonotype received a CD4 or CD8 identity based on whether the sequenced CD4 or CD8 repertoire contained that clonotype at higher abundance. Clonotypes enriched at least 10-fold in dextramer-positive versus dextramer-negative fractions were classed as NS4B-specific, and CD4-biased clonotypes were left out. TCRdb reanalyzed the raw reads on its own, using fastp at Q25 for trimming and MiXCR for clone calling, and kept in-frame beta chains. Rows are combined by CDR3 protein, so each entry shows the most common genes and DNA. TCRdb's processing, not the study's, gives the V and J calls here. This sample is represented by some 80,000 distinct CDR3 sequences; about an eighth of them were singletons. The ten top clones hold under 30% of the sample.

The receptor was derived from a young man who received the YFV17D yellow fever vaccine. The starting material was CD8+ T cells not binding an NS4B(214-222) dextramer, sorted from PBMCs, obtained approximately 22 days after the first yellow fever vaccination. This specimen's cell subset or site label, interpreted: NS4B epitope dextramer-negative CD8 T cells. The chain employs TRBV2 and TRBJ1-6; TRBD1 is possibly the D segment (6 matching bases). Read as DNA, the sequence is TGTGCCAGCCTTGGACAGTCTCTCGACCTGTACCACTTT. It specifies CASLGQSLDLYHF.